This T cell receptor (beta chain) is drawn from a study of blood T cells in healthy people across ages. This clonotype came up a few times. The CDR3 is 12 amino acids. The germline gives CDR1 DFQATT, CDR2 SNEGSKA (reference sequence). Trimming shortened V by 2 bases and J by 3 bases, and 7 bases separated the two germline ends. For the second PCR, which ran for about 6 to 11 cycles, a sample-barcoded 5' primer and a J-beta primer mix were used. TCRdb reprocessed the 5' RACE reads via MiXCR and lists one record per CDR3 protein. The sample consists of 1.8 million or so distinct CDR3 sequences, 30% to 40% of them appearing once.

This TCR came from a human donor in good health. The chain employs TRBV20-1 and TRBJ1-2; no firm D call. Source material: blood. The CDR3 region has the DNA TGCAGTGCTAGATCGGGGTACTATGGCTACACCTTC. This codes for CSARSGYYGYTF.